Detailed here is one TCR beta chain. The sample originates from a study of molecular identifiers for immune sequencing clone quantification. As for the study in general: Four of five splits of RNA from about 20,000 or 100,000 naive CD8 cells were sequenced in replicates.

The CDR3 loop spans 13 amino acids. V trimming: 6 bases; J trimming: 6 bases; junction bases outside the gene matches: 1. CDR1 LNHDA and CDR2 SQIVND come from the germline V gene (reference sequence). MiXCR was run by TCRdb on the PCR reads, yielding one entry per CDR3 protein. The table records approximately 550,000 distinct CDR3 sequences, around 23% of them present only once. Sorted naive CD8 T cells, about 17,000 to 1,000,000, were sequenced from 10%, 30% or 50% RNA. CD8+CD4-CCR7+CD45RA+ sorting gave the naive CD8 T cells. Sequencing used naive CD8+ T cells from blood, with Jurkat cell RNA spiked in. Subset given: FACS-sorted CD8+CD4-CCR7+CD45RA+ naive T cells. V and J are TRBV19 and TRBJ2-2; 10 bases agree with TRBD1. The receptor's source is a human donor in good health. Some libraries in this study had Jurkat cell RNA spiked in. DNA for the CDR3: TGTGCCAGTAGGGACAGGGGGGCCGGGGAGCTGTTTTTT. Its protein product is CASRDRGAGELFF. Looking up the rest from reference TRBV19 and TRBJ2-2 gives the full variable domain: DGGITQSPKYLFRKEGQNVTLSCEQNLNHDAMYWYRQDPGQGLRLIYYSQIVNDFQKGDIAEGYSVSREKKESFPLTVTSAQKNPTAFYLCASRDRGAGELFFGEGSRLTVL.